This TCR beta chain was obtained from a study of CD8 T cells in ankylosing spondylitis. TCRdb fed the 5' RACE reads into MiXCR, producing one record per CDR3 protein. The sample has a few hundred thousand distinct CDR3 sequences, over 15% seen once; the top ten hold around 32%. CDR3 size: 15 residues. J was trimmed by 6 bases and V by 6 bases; bases with no gene match: 4. This clonotype occurred a few times. The sequenced sample was blood, either unsorted or a sorted T cell fraction (not recorded which). The V and J genes are TRBV12-3 or TRBV12-4 and TRBJ2-2; 13 bases align to TRBD2. This sequence originates from a male donor with ankylosing spondylitis or in good health (not recorded which). The CDR3 region is CASSQTSGRAGELFF. The CDR3 nucleotides read TGTGCCAGCAGCCAAACTAGCGGGAGGGCCGGGGAGCTGTTTTTT.